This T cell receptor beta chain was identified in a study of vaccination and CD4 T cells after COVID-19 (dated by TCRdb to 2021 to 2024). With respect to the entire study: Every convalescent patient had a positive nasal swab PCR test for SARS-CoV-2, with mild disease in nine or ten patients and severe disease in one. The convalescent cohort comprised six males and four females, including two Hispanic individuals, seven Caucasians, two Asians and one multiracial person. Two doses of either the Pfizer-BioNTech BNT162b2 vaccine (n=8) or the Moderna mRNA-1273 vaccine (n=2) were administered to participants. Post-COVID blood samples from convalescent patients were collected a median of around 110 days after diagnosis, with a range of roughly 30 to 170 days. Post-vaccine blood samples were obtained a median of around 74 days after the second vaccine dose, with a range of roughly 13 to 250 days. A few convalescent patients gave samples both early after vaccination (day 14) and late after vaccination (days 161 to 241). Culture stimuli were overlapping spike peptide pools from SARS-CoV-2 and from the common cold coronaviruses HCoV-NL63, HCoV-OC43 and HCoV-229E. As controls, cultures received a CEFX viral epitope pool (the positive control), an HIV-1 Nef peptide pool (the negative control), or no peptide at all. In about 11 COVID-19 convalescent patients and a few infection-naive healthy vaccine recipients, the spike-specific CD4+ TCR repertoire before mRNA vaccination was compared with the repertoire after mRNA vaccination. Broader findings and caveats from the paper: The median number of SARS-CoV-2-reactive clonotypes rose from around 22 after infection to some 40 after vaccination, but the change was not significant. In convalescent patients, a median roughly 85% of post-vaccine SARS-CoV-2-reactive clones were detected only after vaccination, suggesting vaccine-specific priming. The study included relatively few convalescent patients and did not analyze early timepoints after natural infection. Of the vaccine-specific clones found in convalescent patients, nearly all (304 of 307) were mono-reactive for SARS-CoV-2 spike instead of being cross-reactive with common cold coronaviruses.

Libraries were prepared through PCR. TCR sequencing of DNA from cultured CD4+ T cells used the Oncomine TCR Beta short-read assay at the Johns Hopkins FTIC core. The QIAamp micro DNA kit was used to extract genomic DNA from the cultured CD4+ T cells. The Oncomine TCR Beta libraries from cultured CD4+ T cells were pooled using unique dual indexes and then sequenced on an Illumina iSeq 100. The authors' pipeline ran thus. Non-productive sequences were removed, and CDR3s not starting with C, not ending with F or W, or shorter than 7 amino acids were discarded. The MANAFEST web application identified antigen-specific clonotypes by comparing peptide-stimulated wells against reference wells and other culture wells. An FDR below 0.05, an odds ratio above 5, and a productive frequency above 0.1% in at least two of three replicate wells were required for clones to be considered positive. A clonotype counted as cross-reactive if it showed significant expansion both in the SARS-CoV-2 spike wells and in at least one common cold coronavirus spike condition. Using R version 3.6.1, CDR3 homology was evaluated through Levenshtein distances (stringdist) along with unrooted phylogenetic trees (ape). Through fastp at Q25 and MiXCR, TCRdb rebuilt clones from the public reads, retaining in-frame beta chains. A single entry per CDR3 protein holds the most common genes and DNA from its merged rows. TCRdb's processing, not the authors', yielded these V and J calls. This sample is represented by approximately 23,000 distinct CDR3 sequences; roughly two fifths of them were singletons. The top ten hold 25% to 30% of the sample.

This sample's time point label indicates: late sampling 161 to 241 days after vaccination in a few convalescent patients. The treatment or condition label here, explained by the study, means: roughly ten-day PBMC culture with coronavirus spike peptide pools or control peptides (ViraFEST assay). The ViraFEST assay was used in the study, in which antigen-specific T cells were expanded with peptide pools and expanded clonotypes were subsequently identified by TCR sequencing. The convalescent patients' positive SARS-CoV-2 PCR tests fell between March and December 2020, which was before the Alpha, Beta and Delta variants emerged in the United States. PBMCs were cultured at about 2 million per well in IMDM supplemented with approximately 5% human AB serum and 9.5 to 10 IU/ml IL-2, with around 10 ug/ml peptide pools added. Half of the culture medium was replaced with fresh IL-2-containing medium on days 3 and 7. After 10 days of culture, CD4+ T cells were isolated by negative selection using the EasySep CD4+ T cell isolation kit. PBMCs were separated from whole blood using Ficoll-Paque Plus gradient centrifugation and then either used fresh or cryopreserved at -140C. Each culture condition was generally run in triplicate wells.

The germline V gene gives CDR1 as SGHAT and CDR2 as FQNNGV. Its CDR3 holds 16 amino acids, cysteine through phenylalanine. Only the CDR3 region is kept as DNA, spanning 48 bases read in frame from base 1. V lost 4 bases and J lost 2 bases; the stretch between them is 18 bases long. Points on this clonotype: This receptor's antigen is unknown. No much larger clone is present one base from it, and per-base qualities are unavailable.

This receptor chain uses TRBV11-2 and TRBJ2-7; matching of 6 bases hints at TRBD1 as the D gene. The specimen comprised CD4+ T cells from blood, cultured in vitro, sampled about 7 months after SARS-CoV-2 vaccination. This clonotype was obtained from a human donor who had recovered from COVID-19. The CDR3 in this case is CASSSPTGTYTYEQYF. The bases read TGTGCCAGCAGCTCGCCAACAGGGACCTATACCTACGAGCAGTACTTC.